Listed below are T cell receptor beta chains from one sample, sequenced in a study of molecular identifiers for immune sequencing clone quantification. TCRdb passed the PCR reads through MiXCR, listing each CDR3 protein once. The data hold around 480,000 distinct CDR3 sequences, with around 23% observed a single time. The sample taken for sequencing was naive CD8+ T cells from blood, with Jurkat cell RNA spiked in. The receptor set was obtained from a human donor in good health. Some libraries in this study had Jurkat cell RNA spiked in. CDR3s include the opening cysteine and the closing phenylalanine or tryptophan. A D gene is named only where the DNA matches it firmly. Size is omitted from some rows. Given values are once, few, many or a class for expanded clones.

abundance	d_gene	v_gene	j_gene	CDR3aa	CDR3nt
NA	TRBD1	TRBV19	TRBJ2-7	CASRYRHRGNYEQYF	TGTGCCAGTAGGTACCGGCACAGGGGAAACTACGAGCAGTACTTC
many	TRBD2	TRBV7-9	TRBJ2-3	CASRTSGSYTQYF	TGTGCCAGCAGGACTAGCGGGAGTTATACGCAGTATTTT
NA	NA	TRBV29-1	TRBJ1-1	CSVTTAEALF	TGCAGCGTTACTACAGCGGAAGCCCTCTTT
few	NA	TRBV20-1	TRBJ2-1	CSARVPWSLAFRNEQFF	TGCAGTGCTAGAGTTCCTTGGTCACTAGCCTTTCGGAATGAGCAGTTCTTC
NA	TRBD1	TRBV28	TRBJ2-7	CASRRNPDRYNERYF	TGTGCCAGCAGGAGAAATCCGGACAGGTACAACGAGCGGTACTTC
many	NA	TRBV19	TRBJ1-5	CASSPVLGSEQPQHF	TGTGCCAGTAGCCCGGTTCTAGGGTCAGAGCAGCCCCAGCATTTT
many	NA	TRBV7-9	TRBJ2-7	CALQEGAYEQYF	TGTGCCTTGCAGGAGGGGGCCTACGAGCAGTACTTC
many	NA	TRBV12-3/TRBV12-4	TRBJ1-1	CASSLAATEAFF	TGTGCCAGCAGTTTAGCGGCTACCGAAGCTTTCTTT
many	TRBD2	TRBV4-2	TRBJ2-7	CATSPRLAEYEQYF	TGTGCCACCTCACCGAGGCTAGCGGAATACGAGCAGTACTTC
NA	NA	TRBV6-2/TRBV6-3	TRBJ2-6	CASTMRGGGLAGANVLTF	TGTGCCAGCACCATGCGGGGAGGGGGTCTCGCTGGGGCCAACGTCCTGACTTTC
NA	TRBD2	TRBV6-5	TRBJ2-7	CASSHKRDSYEQYF	TGTGCCAGCAGTCATAAGCGGGACTCCTACGAGCAGTACTTC
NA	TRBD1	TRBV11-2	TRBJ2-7	CASSWTGSGAQYF	TGTGCCAGCAGTTGGACAGGGTCAGGAGCGCAGTACTTC
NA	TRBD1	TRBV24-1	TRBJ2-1	CATSDITDRSGEQFF	TGTGCCACCAGTGATATTACGGACAGGAGTGGTGAGCAGTTCTTC
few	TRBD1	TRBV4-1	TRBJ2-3	CASSPPGQGWQYF	TGCGCCAGCAGCCCACCCGGACAGGGTTGGCAGTATTTT
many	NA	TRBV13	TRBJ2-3	CASSLYGSNTDTQYF	TGTGCCAGCAGCTTGTACGGCAGTAACACAGATACGCAGTATTTT
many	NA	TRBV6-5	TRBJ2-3	CASSYSGSTDTQYF	TGTGCCAGCAGTTACAGCGGGTCCACAGATACGCAGTATTTT
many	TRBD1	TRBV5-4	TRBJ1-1	CASSPQDRATEAFF	TGTGCCAGCAGCCCCCAGGACAGGGCCACTGAAGCTTTCTTT
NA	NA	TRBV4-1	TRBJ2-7	CASSHPTHYEQYF	TGCGCCAGCAGCCACCCAACCCACTACGAGCAGTACTTC
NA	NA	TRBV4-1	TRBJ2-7	CASSIQGAASGPYEQYF	TGCGCCAGCAGTATTCAGGGGGCGGCTAGCGGCCCCTACGAGCAGTACTTC
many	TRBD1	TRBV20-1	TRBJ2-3	CSAREAYRDRVTDTQYF	TGCAGTGCTAGAGAGGCGTACCGGGACAGGGTCACAGATACGCAGTATTTT
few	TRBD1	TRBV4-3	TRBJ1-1	CASSQYRGAEAFF	TGCGCCAGCAGCCAATACAGGGGTGCTGAAGCTTTCTTT
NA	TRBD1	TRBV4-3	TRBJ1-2	CASSQGRTGYIYGYTF	TGCGCCAGCAGCCAAGGGCGGACAGGGTACATTTATGGCTACACCTTC